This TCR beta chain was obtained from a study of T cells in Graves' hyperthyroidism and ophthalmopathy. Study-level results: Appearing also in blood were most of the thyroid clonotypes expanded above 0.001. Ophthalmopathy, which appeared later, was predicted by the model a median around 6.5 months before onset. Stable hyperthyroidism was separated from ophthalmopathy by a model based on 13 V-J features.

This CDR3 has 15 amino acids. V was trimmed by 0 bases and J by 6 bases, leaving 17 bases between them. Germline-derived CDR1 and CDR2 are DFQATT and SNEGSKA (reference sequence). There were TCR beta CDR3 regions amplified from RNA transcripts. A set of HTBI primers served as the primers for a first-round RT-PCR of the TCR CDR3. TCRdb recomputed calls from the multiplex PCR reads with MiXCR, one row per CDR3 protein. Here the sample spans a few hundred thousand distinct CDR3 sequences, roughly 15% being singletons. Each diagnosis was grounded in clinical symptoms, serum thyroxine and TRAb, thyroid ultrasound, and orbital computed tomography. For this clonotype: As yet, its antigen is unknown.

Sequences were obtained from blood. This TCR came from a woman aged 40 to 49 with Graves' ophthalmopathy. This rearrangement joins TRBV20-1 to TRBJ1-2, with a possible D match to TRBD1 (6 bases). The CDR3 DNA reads TGCAGTGCTAGAGAGGGGGGCGTACCGGGAAATGGCTACACCTTC. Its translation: CSAREGGVPGNGYTF.